This T cell receptor beta chain appears in the sequencing data of a study of cytomegalovirus exposure and HLA in healthy donors. Vbeta (60) and Jbeta (13) primers were used in the PCR. Measured with immunoSEQ multiplex PCR; TCRdb has only the in-frame clones, and not every one. The repertoire includes under 75,000 clones, 60% to 80% of them detected once, and over 15% sits in the top ten. The sample taken for sequencing was PBMCs. This receptor was taken from a man aged 40-55 years in good health and CMV-seropositive.

As DNA, the CDR3 is TGTGCCAGCAGTGAATTAGGAGGCCTGGGGGAGCAGTACTTC. It yields the protein CASSELGGLGEQYF. The chain is built from TRBV25-1 and TRBJ2-7; weak D call: TRBD2 (5 bases). V was clipped by 1 base and J by 7 bases, with 14 bases between them. This CDR3 spans 14 amino acids. Germline V gene sequence: CDR1 MGHDK, CDR2 SYGVNS.